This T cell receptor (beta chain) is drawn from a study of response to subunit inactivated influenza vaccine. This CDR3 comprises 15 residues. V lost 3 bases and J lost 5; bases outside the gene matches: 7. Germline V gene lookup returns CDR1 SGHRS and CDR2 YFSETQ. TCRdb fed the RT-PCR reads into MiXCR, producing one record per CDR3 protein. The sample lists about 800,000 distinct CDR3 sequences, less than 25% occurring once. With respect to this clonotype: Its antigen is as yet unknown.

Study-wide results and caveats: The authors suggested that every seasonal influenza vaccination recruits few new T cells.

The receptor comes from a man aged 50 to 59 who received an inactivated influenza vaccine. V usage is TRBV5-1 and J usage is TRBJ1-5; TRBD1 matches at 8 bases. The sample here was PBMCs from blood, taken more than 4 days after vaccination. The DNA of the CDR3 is TGCGCCAGCAGCTGGGGGACAGGCGTTCATCAGCCCCAGCATTTT. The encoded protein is CASSWGTGVHQPQHF.